A single T cell receptor (beta chain) is shown here with its context. Its antigen remains unidentified. The sample holds no much larger clone one base away, and base qualities are not on file. This sample was taken from a study of T cell responses to AZD1222 COVID-19 vaccine (dated by TCRdb to the early 2020s). Looking at the study overall: AZD1222 recipients whose second dose came at about 4 weeks and those whose second dose came at about 12 weeks were combined into one group, since spike-specific TCR depth and breadth did not differ between the two schedules. A total of just over 230 trial participants underwent TCR sequencing, of whom roughly 210 had received two doses of AZD1222 and about 25 had received two doses of the MenACWY control vaccine. Trial participants were enrolled by age into 18-55, 56-69 and 70-plus year subgroups, with roughly 160, 29 and 62 TCR-sequenced participants respectively. Broader findings and caveats from the paper: Vaccine-associated CD4 TCRs spanned the whole spike protein, with dominant responses in regions 160-218 and 743-854. Conclusions about previously exposed vaccinees were limited because only a handful of AZD1222 recipients were SARS-CoV-2 seropositive at baseline. Most participants were white British and females outnumbered males, and the authors suggested that clonal diversity may have been underestimated. Because no day 14 peak-response samples were available, the repertoires could be characterized only after the peak T cell response. The 56-69-year group was small, and its depth increase did not reach significance, likely because of low power. Reportedly, almost half of the unique spike-specific TCRs recognized epitopes lying outside the regions that are mutated in the B.1.351 and B.1.1.7 variants. After two AZD1222 doses, both the breadth and the depth of spike-specific TCRs were significantly higher than at day 0 and than in MenACWY recipients.

The time point label, as the study defines it: baseline before first vaccination. Vaccinee samples came from UK trials COV001 and COV002, including a single-blind randomized controlled phase 2/3 trial of AZD1222 (ChAdOx1 nCoV-19) in healthy adults. Trial participant PBMC samples were collected at day 0 and day 28 after the second dose for TCRbeta chain sequencing. The germline V gene encodes CDR1 SNHLY and CDR2 FYNNEI. Trimmed from V: 3 bases; trimmed from J: 6 bases; junction bases lacking a gene match: 7. The CDR3 has 14 amino acids, counting the end cysteine and phenylalanine. The kept DNA is CDR3 alone, 42 bases in frame from the first base. The CDR3 regions of human TCRbeta chains were analyzed by immunosequencing. Per the source publication's procedure: Repertoire TCRs were checked for matches against a reference library of SARS-CoV-2-specific TCRs that had been generated using the MIRA antigen-specificity platform. Breadth meant the fraction of unique TCRs that were SARS-CoV-2-associated, whereas depth meant the fraction of total T cells that were SARS-CoV-2-associated. Using the MIRA data, every spike-specific TCR was mapped to the spike region that the TCR reacted to and assigned to either a CD4 or a CD8 class. Log10-transformed breadth and depth values were compared by one-way ANOVA with Sidak's multiple comparisons tests. TCRdb retrieved this table from immuneACCESS and kept in-frame rearrangements only. Not all clones are present; in checked studies, unresolved V genes account for under half, and no reason is known for the remainder. V and J calls and clone size are those listed in that table; D and trimming were worked out from the DNA. The sample profile shows 95,000 to 150,000 clones; roughly 89% of them were found once. Of the sample, nearly 4.5% falls within the top ten clones.

The chain is encoded by TRBV2 joined to TRBJ2-7, with 8 central nucleotides matching TRBD1. Sequencing used peripheral blood, obtained on day 0 of AZD1222 vaccination. This receptor was identified in an adult in good health. The CDR3 has the sequence CASSEQGAVGEQYF. The sequence in DNA is TGTGCCAGCAGTGAGCAGGGGGCGGTAGGCGAGCAGTACTTC.